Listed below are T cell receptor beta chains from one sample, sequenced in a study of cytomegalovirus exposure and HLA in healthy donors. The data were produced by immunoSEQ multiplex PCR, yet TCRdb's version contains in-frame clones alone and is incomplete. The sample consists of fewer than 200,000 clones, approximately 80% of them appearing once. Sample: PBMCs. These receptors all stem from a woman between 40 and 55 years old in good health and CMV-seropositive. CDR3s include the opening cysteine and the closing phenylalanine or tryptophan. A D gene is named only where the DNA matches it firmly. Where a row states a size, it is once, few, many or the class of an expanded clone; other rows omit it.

CDR3aa: CASSLGTQTGTGGTEAFF
CDR3nt: TGCGCCAGCAGCTTGGGAACTCAGACCGGGACAGGGGGCACTGAAGCTTTCTTT
j_gene: TRBJ1-1
abundance: .
d_gene: TRBD1
v_gene: TRBV5-1

CDR3aa: CASSPTGGPYEQYF
CDR3nt: TGTGCCAGCAGCCCGACAGGGGGACCCTACGAGCAGTACTTC
j_gene: TRBJ2-7
abundance: few
d_gene: TRBD1
v_gene: TRBV14

CDR3aa: CAISEAGGQETQYF
CDR3nt: TGTGCCATCAGTGAGGCCGGGGGACAAGAGACCCAGTACTTC
j_gene: TRBJ2-5
abundance: once
d_gene: .
v_gene: TRBV10-3

CDR3aa: CASSSGQVSYNEQFF
CDR3nt: TGTGCCAGCAGTTCCGGACAGGTCTCCTACAATGAGCAGTTCTTC
j_gene: TRBJ2-1
abundance: few
d_gene: TRBD1
v_gene: TRBV28

CDR3aa: CASRLQGGQETQYF
CDR3nt: TGTGCCAGCAGGCTTCAGGGAGGTCAAGAGACCCAGTACTTC
j_gene: TRBJ2-5
abundance: once
d_gene: .
v_gene: TRBV7-2

CDR3aa: CASSYGLAGSYEQYF
CDR3nt: TGTGCCAGCAGCTACGGACTAGCGGGGTCCTACGAGCAGTACTTC
j_gene: TRBJ2-7
abundance: .
d_gene: TRBD2
v_gene: TRBV6-5

CDR3aa: CASSPLDSSSGNTIYF
CDR3nt: TGTGCCAGCTCACCACTGGACTCATCCTCTGGAAACACCATATATTTT
j_gene: TRBJ1-3
abundance: .
d_gene: .
v_gene: TRBV18

CDR3aa: CASSLSTSNEQFF
CDR3nt: TGTGCCAGCAGCCTCTCTACGAGCAATGAGCAGTTCTTC
j_gene: TRBJ2-1
abundance: .
d_gene: .
v_gene: TRBV11-2

CDR3aa: CASSTYGTQYF
CDR3nt: TGCGCCAGCAGCACCTACGGGACGCAGTATTTT
j_gene: TRBJ2-3
abundance: .
d_gene: .
v_gene: TRBV5-1

CDR3aa: CASSLGGGMGDQPQHF
CDR3nt: TGTGCCAGCAGCTTAGGGGGGGGGATGGGAGATCAGCCCCAGCATTTT
j_gene: TRBJ1-5
abundance: .
d_gene: .
v_gene: TRBV7-8

CDR3aa: CASSQDRVRYGYTF
CDR3nt: TGTGCCAGCTCACAGGACAGGGTGAGATATGGCTACACCTTC
j_gene: TRBJ1-2
abundance: .
d_gene: TRBD1
v_gene: TRBV18

CDR3aa: CASSFLEALNTGELFF
CDR3nt: TGCGCCAGCAGCTTCTTAGAAGCCCTGAACACCGGGGAGCTGTTTTTT
j_gene: TRBJ2-2
abundance: few
d_gene: .
v_gene: TRBV5-1

CDR3aa: CASSPPGLAGGADTQYF
CDR3nt: TGTGCCAGCAGCCCCCCGGGACTAGCGGGAGGAGCAGATACGCAGTATTTT
j_gene: TRBJ2-3
abundance: once
d_gene: TRBD2
v_gene: TRBV7-2

CDR3aa: CAWSGDRGYEQYF
CDR3nt: TGTGCCTGGAGTGGGGACAGGGGCTACGAGCAGTACTTC
j_gene: TRBJ2-7
abundance: .
d_gene: TRBD1
v_gene: TRBV30

CDR3aa: CASSVGTGTGELFF
CDR3nt: TGTGCCAGCAGCGTAGGGACAGGCACCGGGGAGCTGTTTTTT
j_gene: TRBJ2-2
abundance: .
d_gene: TRBD1
v_gene: TRBV5-4

CDR3aa: CASSQDSNQPQHF
CDR3nt: TGTGCCAGCAGTCAGGACAGTAATCAGCCCCAGCATTTT
j_gene: TRBJ1-5
abundance: .
d_gene: .
v_gene: TRBV2

CDR3aa: CASSLEQGEKLFF
CDR3nt: TGTGCCAGCAGCTTAGAGCAGGGGGAAAAACTGTTTTTT
j_gene: TRBJ1-4
abundance: .
d_gene: .
v_gene: TRBV7-2

CDR3aa: CSVIPSMTGREQYF
CDR3nt: TGCAGCGTTATCCCGTCCATGACGGGTCGGGAGCAGTACTTC
j_gene: TRBJ2-7
abundance: .
d_gene: .
v_gene: TRBV29-1

CDR3aa: CASSRLLAGVGDTQYF
CDR3nt: TGTGCCAGCAGCCGACTACTAGCGGGGGTGGGGGATACGCAGTATTTT
j_gene: TRBJ2-3
abundance: few
d_gene: TRBD2
v_gene: TRBV27

CDR3aa: CASSYGPATGELFF
CDR3nt: TGTGCCAGCAGTTACGGGCCGGCGACCGGGGAGCTGTTTTTT
j_gene: TRBJ2-2
abundance: .
d_gene: .
v_gene: TRBV6-5

CDR3aa: CASTLDSSGNTIYF
CDR3nt: TGTGCCAGCACACTTGACAGCTCTGGAAACACCATATATTTT
j_gene: TRBJ1-3
abundance: few
d_gene: .
v_gene: TRBV19

CDR3aa: CASSAGQINEQFF
CDR3nt: TGCGCCAGCAGCGCGGGACAGATCAATGAGCAGTTCTTC
j_gene: TRBJ2-1
abundance: .
d_gene: .
v_gene: TRBV5-1

CDR3aa: CASSPNIRTGSDYGYTF
CDR3nt: TGTGCCAGCTCACCAAATATTCGAACAGGAAGCGACTATGGCTACACCTTC
j_gene: TRBJ1-2
abundance: .
d_gene: .
v_gene: TRBV18

CDR3aa: CASSSHRGTNEKLFF
CDR3nt: TGTGCCAGCAGTTCCCACAGGGGGACTAATGAAAAACTGTTTTTT
j_gene: TRBJ1-4
abundance: .
d_gene: TRBD1
v_gene: TRBV27

CDR3aa: CASSLILAGADTQYF
CDR3nt: TGTGCCAGCAGCTTAATTCTAGCGGGCGCAGATACGCAGTATTTT
j_gene: TRBJ2-3
abundance: .
d_gene: TRBD2
v_gene: TRBV7-2

CDR3aa: CASSLSQVTEAFF
CDR3nt: TGTGCCAGCAGTTTAAGTCAGGTCACTGAAGCTTTCTTT
j_gene: TRBJ1-1
abundance: .
d_gene: .
v_gene: TRBV28

CDR3aa: CASSLGARGHEKLFF
CDR3nt: TGTGCCAGCAGCTTAGGAGCCAGGGGGCATGAAAAACTGTTTTTT
j_gene: TRBJ1-4
abundance: .
d_gene: TRBD1
v_gene: TRBV7-2